These 13 T cell receptor beta chains share one sample of origin, sequenced in a study of T cell responses to AZD1222 COVID-19 vaccine. Clones were read by immunoSEQ multiplex PCR, and TCRdb kept only the in-frame ones, dropping some. The table shows some 150,000 clones, with roughly nine tenths occurring only once. Sequencing was performed on peripheral blood, taken on day 0 of AZD1222 vaccination. The origin of the receptors is an adult in good health.

V is TRBV4-3 and J is TRBJ1-5; D possibly corresponds to TRBD1 (5 bases). Germline lookup yields CDR1 LGHNA and CDR2 YSLEER. The germline V and J ends were trimmed by 3 bases and 4 bases, with 13 bases remaining between them. This CDR3 spans 15 amino acids. DNA of the CDR3: TGCGCCAGCAGCCAGGGACGCCGAGGGAATCAGCCCCAGCATTTT. Translated: CASSQGRRGNQPQHF.

The chain employs TRBV5-1 and TRBJ1-2; 8 bases agree with TRBD1. This CDR3 region has 14 residues. Trimming cost V 4 bases and J 2 bases; bases outside gene matches: 4. Per germline, CDR1 SGHRS and CDR2 YFSETQ. The CDR3 DNA follows: TGCGCCAGCAGCCCGGACAGGGTGAACTATGGCTACACCTTC. Its protein is CASSPDRVNYGYTF.

The gene calls are TRBV3-1 (or the pseudogene TRBV3-2) and TRBJ1-3; D perhaps matches TRBD1 (5 bases). In germline, CDR1 is LGHDT, CDR2 YNNKEL (reference sequence). The CDR3 consists of 14 residues. The V end was cut by 5 bases, the J end by 2 bases, with 10 bases between. CDR3 residues: CASSWGEAGNTIYF. The CDR3 region has the DNA TGTGCCAGCAGCTGGGGGGAGGCTGGAAACACCATATATTTT.

This rearrangement joins TRBV28 to TRBJ1-4, with D perhaps TRBD1 (5 bases). This CDR3 contains 15 residues. The ends were cut back, 5 bases at V and 7 bases at J, with 17 bases in the middle. CDR1 and CDR2 from the germline V gene are MDHEN and SYDVKM. As DNA, the CDR3 is TGTGCCAGCAGTCGCTCCGGGGCTATGGGTGAAAAACTGTTTTTT. Amino acid sequence: CASSRSGAMGEKLFF.

The rearrangement links TRBV4-2 to TRBJ1-2; D is unresolved. This CDR3 has 12 residues. V lost 4 bases to trimming and J lost 2 bases, with 5 bases between them. Germline lookup yields CDR1 LGHNA and CDR2 YNFKEQ. CDR3 nucleotides: TGTGCCAGCAGCCCCGGGAACTATGGCTACACCTTC. It is translated as CASSPGNYGYTF.

The V and J genes are TRBV5-1 and TRBJ2-4, with TRBD1 matching 11 bases. The germline V gene encodes CDR1 SGHRS and CDR2 YFSETQ. The V and J ends lost 4 bases and 8 bases, in that order; junction bases with no gene match: 2. This CDR3 spans 13 amino acids. For the CDR3, the DNA is TGCGCCAGCAGCCCGGGACAGGGGGACATTCAGTACTTC. Residues: CASSPGQGDIQYF.

The chain combines TRBV28 with TRBJ1-4; the D gene is possibly TRBD1 (5 bases). V lost 9 bases, J lost 3 bases, and 11 bases lay in between. The germline V gene encodes CDR1 MDHEN and CDR2 SYDVKM. This CDR3 has 13 amino acids. The CDR3: CASQGSSNEKLFF. The CDR3 DNA is TGTGCCAGTCAGGGATCTTCTAATGAAAAACTGTTTTTT.

This chain uses TRBV7-2 with TRBJ1-1; perhaps TRBD1 as D (6 bases). The CDR3 length is 16 residues. Looked up from germline, CDR1 is SGHTA and CDR2 is FQGNSA. V was shortened by 1 base and J by 0 bases, with 12 bases between the two germline ends. The CDR3 spells CASSLGGGTMNTEAFF. In nucleotides, the CDR3 is TGTGCCAGCAGCTTAGGAGGGGGGACCATGAACACTGAAGCTTTCTTT.

The gene calls are TRBV7-2 and TRBJ1-3, with a tentative D call TRBD1 (5 bases). Germline CDR1 and CDR2: SGHTA and FQGNSA. This CDR3 region has 14 residues. V was clipped by 8 bases and J by 2 bases, with 13 bases between them. In nucleotides, the CDR3 is TGTGCCAGCGATGGACACTTCACTGGAAACACCATATATTTT. Its translation is CASDGHFTGNTIYF.

The V call is TRBV5-6, the J call TRBJ1-1, with 8 positions matching TRBD1. The CDR3 covers 18 residues. The germline V gene encodes CDR1 SGHDT and CDR2 YYEEEE. The ends lost 0 bases at V and 7 bases at J; junction bases unmatched: 17. For the CDR3, the DNA is TGTGCCAGCAGCTTGGCGTTTGTTTTAGGCAGGGGGCCCCATGAAGCTTTCTTT. This encodes CASSLAFVLGRGPHEAFF.

The J gene is TRBJ2-7, the V gene TRBV7-9; 8 nucleotides match TRBD2. This CDR3 is 14 amino acids long. Germline loops: CDR1 SEHNR, CDR2 FQNEAQ (reference sequence). The junction had 9 bases not matched to a gene; V was cut back by 5 bases and J by 6 bases. The CDR3 reads CASSPERELGEQYF. For the CDR3, the DNA is TGTGCCAGCAGCCCCGAGCGGGAGCTGGGCGAGCAGTACTTC.

The chain combines TRBV7-2 with TRBJ2-5; perhaps TRBD2 as D (5 bases). The CDR3 spans 16 residues. Germline CDR1 and CDR2: SGHTA and FQGNSA. V was clipped by 1 base and J by 2 bases, with 14 bases between them. CDR3 region: CASSLVVRSGQETQYF. CDR3 bases: TGTGCCAGCAGCTTAGTGGTCAGGTCGGGACAAGAGACCCAGTACTTC.

This clone was counted a single time. The rearrangement uses TRBV28 and TRBJ2-1, with 10 bases matching TRBD1. The CDR3 length is 17 residues. J gave up 3 bases and V 2 bases, and 7 bases lay outside the gene matches. Germline V gene lookup returns CDR1 MDHEN and CDR2 SYDVKM. CDR3 coding DNA: TGTGCCAGCAGTTTACCCCGACAGGGGGCAAACTACAATGAGCAGTTCTTC. Its translation: CASSLPRQGANYNEQFF.